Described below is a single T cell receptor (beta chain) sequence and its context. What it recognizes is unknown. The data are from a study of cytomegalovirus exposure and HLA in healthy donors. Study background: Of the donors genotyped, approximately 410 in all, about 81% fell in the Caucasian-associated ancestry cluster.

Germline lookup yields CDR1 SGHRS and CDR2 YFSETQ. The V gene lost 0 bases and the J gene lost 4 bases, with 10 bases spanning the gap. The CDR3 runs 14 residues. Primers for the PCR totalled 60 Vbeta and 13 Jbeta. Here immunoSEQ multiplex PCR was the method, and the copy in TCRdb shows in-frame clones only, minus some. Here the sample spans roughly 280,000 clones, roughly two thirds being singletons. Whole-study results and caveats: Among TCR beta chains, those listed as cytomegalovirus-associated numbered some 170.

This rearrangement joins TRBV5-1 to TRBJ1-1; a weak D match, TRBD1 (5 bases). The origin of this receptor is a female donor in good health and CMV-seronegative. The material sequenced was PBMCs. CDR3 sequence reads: CASSLVGAGTEAFF. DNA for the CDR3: TGCGCCAGCAGCTTGGTTGGGGCCGGCACTGAAGCTTTCTTT.